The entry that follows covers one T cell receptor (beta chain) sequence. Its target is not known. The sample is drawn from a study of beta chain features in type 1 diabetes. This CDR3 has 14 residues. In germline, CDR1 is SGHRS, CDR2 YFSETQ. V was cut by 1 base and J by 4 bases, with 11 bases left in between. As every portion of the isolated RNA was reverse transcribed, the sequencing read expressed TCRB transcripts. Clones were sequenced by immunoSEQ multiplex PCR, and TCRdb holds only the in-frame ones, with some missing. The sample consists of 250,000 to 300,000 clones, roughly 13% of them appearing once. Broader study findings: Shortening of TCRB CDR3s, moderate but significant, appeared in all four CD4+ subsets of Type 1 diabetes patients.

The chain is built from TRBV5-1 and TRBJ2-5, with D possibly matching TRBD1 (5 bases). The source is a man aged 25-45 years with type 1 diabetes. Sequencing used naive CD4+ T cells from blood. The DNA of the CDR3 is TGCGCCAGCAGCTTGACAGGTGGTGGAGAGACCCAGTACTTC. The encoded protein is CASSLTGGGETQYF.